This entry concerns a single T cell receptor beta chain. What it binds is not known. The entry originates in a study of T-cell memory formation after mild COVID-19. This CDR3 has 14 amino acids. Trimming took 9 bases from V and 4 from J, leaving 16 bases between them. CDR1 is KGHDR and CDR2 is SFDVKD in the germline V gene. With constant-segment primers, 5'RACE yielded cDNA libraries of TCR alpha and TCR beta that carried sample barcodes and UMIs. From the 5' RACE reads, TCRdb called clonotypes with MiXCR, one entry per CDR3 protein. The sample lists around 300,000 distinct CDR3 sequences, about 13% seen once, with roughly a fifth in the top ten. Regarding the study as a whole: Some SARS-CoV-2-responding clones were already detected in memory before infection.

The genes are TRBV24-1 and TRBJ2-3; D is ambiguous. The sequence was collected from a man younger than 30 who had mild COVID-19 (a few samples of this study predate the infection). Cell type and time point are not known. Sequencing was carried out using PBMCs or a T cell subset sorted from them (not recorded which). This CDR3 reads CATRSRAASDTQYF. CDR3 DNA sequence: TGTGCCACCCGGTCTAGGGCAGCCTCAGATACGCAGTATTTT.